This T cell receptor (beta chain) originates from a study of blood T cell repertoires in COVID-19. In the study overall: Material from acute and convalescent COVID-19 was sourced from the United States, Italy and Spain. The analysed material was cDNA or gDNA that came from T cells, B-cell-depleted T cells, or PBMCs.

The CDR3 contains 16 residues. V dropped 6 bases and J dropped 3; count of bases not matched to a gene: 12. Germline CDR1 SGHNT, CDR2 YYREEE (reference sequence). The authors' processing: Reference gene primers were amplified, and this amplification served to estimate nucleated cell counts. Generated by immunoSEQ multiplex PCR, the TCRdb table keeps only in-frame clones and is missing some. Clonal size and the V and J genes are those of that table, whereas D and trimming came from the DNA. The sample includes fewer than 120,000 clones, over 65% of them seen just once. The source material was peripheral blood. This rearrangement joins TRBV5-4 to TRBJ1-3, with 7 nucleotides matching TRBD1. The source is a woman at least 80 years old with acute or convalescent COVID-19. The chain's CDR3 is CASTLNRGADGNTIYF. As DNA, the CDR3 is TGTGCCAGCACCTTAAACAGGGGCGCGGATGGAAACACCATATATTTT.